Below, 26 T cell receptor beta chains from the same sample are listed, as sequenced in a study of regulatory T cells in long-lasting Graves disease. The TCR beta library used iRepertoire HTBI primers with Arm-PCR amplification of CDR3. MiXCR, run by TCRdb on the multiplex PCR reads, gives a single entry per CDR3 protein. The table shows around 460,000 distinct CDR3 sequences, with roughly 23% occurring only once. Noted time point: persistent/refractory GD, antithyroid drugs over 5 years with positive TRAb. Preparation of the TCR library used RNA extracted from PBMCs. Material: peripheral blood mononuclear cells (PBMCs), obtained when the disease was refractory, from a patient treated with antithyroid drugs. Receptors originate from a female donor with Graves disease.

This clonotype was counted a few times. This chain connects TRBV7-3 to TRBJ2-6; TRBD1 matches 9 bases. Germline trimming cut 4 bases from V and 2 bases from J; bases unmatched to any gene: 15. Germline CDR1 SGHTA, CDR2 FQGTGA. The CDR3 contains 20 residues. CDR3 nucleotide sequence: TGTGCCAGCAGCTATATATCCCGGGACAGGGAATTCGCTGGGGCCAACGTCCTGACTTTC. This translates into CASSYISRDREFAGANVLTF.

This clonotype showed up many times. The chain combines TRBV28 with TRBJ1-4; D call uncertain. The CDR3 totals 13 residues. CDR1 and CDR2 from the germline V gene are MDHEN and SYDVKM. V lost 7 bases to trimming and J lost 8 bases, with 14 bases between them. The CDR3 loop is CASTEGFGEKLFF. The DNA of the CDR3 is TGTGCCAGCACCGAAGGGTTCGGGGAAAAACTGTTTTTT. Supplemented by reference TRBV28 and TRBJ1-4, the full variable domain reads DVKVTQSSRYLVKRTGEKVFLECVQDMDHENMFWYRQDPGLGLRLIYFSYDVKMKEKGDIPEGYSVSREKKERFSLILESASTNQTSMYLCASTEGFGEKLFFGSGTQLSVL.

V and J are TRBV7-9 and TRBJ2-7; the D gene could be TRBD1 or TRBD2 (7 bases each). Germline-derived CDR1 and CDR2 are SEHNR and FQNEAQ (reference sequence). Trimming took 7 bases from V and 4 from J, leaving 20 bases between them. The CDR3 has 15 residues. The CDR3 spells CASTPHQGGPYEQYF. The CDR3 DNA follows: TGTGCCAGCACGCCCCATCAGGGGGGGCCTTACGAGCAGTACTTC.

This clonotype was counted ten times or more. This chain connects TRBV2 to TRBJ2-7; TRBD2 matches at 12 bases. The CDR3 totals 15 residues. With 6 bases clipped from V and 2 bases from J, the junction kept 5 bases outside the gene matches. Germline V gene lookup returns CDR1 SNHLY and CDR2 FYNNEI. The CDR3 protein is CASRAGTSGPYEQYF. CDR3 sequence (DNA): TGTGCCAGCAGGGCCGGGACTAGCGGGCCCTACGAGCAGTACTTC.

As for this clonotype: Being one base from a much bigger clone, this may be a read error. Here the CDR3 reads CAGSLQATNEKLFF. CDR3 DNA sequence: TGTGCCGGCAGCCTACAGGCAACTAATGAAAAACTGTTTTTT. This chain joins TRBV5-5 and TRBJ1-4, with TRBD1 as a possible D gene (5 bases). There are 14 residues in the CDR3. Germline loops: CDR1 SGHKS, CDR2 YYEKEE (reference sequence).

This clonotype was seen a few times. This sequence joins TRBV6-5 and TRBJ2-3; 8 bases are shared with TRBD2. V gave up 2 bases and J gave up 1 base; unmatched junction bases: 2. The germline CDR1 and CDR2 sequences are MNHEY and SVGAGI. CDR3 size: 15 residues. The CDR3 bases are TGTGCCAGCAGTTACGAACTAGCGGGCACAGATACGCAGTATTTT. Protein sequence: CASSYELAGTDTQYF.

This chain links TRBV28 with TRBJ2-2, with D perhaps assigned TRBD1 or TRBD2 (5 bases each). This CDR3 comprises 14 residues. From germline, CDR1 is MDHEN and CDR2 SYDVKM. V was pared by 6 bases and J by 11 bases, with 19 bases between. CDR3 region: CASSTGTLTGELFF. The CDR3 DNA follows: TGTGCCAGCAGCACCGGGACCCTAACAGGAGAGCTGTTTTTT. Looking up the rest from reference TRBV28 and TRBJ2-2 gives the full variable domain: DVKVTQSSRYLVKRTGEKVFLECVQDMDHENMFWYRQDPGLGLRLIYFSYDVKMKEKGDIPEGYSVSREKKERFSLILESASTNQTSMYLCASSTGTLTGELFFGEGSRLTVL.

CDR3 residues: CAWSIGGTSYEQYF. The CDR3 DNA reads as TGTGCCTGGAGTATAGGCGGGACAAGTTACGAGCAGTACTTC. This chain joins TRBV30 and TRBJ2-7; D is perhaps TRBD1 or TRBD2 (6 bases each). V dropped 2 bases and J dropped 4 bases, with 15 bases sitting between them. The V gene's germline CDR1 is GTSNPN and CDR2 SVGIG (reference sequence). CDR3 length equals 14 residues.

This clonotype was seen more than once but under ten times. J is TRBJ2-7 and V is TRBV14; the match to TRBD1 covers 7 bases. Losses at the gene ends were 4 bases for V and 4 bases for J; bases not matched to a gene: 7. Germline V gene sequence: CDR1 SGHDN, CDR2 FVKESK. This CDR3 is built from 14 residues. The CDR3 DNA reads TGTGCCAGCAGCCGATGGACAGGAGAATACGAGCAGTACTTC. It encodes CASSRWTGEYEQYF. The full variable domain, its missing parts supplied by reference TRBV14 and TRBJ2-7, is EAGVTQFPSHSVIEKGQTVTLRCDPISGHDNLYWYRRVMGKEIKFLLHFVKESKQDESGMPNNRFLAERTGGTYSTLKVQPAELEDSGVYFCASSRWTGEYEQYFGPGTRLTVT.

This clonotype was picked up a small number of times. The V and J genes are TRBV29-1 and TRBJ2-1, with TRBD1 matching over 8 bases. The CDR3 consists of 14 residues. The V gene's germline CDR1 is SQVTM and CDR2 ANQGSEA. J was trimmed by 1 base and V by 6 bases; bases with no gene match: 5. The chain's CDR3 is CSVLTGDSYNEQFF. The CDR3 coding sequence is TGCAGCGTCTTGACAGGGGATTCCTACAATGAGCAGTTCTTC.

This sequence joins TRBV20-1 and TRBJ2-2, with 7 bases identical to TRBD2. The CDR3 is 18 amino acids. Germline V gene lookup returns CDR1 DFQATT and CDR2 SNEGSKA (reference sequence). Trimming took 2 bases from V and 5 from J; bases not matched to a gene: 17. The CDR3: CSARNPNGRGSETGELFF. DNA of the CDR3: TGCAGTGCTAGAAACCCCAATGGGCGGGGGAGTGAAACCGGGGAGCTGTTTTTT.

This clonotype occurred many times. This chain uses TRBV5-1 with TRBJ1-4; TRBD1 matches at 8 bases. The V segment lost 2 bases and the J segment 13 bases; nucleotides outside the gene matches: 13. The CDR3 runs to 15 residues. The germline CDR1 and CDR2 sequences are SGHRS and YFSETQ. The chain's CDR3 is CASSFGGQVEGRLFF. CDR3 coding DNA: TGCGCCAGCAGCTTCGGGGGACAGGTCGAGGGGAGACTGTTTTTT.

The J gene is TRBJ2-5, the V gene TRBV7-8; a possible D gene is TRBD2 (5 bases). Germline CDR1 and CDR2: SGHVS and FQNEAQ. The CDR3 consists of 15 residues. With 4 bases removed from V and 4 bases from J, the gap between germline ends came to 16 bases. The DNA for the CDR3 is TGTGCCAGCAGCTCCCGGTCCGGAGGTGGAGAGACCCAGTACTTC. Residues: CASSSRSGGGETQYF. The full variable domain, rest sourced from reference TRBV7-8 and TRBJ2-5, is GAGVSQSPRYKVAKRGQDVALRCDPISGHVSLFWYQQALGQGPEFLTYFQNEAQLDKSGLPSDRFFAERPEGSVSTLKIQRTQQEDSAVYLCASSSRSGGGETQYFGPGTRLLVL.

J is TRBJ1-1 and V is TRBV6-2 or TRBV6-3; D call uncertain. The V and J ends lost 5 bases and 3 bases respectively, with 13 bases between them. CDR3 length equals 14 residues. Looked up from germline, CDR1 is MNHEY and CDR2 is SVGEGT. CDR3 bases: TGTGCCAGCAGTCAACAGAGCATGGACACTGAAGCTTTCTTT. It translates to CASSQQSMDTEAFF.

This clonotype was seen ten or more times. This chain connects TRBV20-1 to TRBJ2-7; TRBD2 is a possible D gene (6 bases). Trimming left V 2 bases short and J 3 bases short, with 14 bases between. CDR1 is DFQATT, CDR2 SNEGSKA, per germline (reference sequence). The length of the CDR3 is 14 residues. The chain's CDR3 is CSARMGGGSYEQYF. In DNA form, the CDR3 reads TGCAGTGCTAGAATGGGGGGAGGTAGCTACGAGCAGTACTTC.

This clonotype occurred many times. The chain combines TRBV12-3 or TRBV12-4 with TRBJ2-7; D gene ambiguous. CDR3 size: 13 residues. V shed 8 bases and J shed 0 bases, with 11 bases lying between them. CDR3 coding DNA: TGTGCCAGCTGCCCCCAACCCTCCTACGAGCAGTACTTC. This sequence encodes CASCPQPSYEQYF.

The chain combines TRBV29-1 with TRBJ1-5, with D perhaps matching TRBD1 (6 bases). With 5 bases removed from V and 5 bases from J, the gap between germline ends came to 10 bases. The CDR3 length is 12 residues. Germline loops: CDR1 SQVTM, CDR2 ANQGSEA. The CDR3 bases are TGCAGCGTTCGGGACACTCATCAGCCCCAGCATTTT. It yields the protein CSVRDTHQPQHF. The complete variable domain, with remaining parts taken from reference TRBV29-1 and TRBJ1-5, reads SAVISQKPSRDICQRGTSLTIQCQVDSQVTMMFWYRQQPGQSLTLIATANQGSEATYESGFVIDKFPISRPNLTFSTLTVSNMSPEDSSIYLCSVRDTHQPQHFGDGTRLSIL.

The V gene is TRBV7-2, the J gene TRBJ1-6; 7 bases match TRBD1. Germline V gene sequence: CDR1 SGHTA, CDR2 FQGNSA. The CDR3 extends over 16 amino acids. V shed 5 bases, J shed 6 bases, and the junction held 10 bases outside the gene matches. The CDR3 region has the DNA TGTGCCAGCAGCGCGCTCCGACAGGGAGGTAATTCACCCCTCCACTTT. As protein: CASSALRQGGNSPLHF.

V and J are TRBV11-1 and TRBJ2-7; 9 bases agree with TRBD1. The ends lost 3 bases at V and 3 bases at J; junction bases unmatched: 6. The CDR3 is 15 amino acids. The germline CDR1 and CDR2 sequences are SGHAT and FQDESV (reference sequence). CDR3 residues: CASSLVPGQGYEQYF. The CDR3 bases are TGTGCCAGCAGCTTGGTACCGGGACAGGGCTACGAGCAGTACTTC.

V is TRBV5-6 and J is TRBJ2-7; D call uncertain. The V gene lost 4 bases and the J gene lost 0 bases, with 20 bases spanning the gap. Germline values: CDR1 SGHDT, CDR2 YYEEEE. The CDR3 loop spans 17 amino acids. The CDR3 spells CASSPGGGYHPSYEQYF. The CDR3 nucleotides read TGTGCCAGCAGCCCAGGCGGCGGCTACCATCCCTCCTACGAGCAGTACTTC.

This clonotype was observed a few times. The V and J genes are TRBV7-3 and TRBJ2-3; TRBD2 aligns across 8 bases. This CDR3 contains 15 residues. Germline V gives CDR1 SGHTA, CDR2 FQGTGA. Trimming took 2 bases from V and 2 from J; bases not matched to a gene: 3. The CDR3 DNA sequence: TGTGCCAGCAGCTTATCGCGGGAGGCCACAGATACGCAGTATTTT. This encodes CASSLSREATDTQYF.

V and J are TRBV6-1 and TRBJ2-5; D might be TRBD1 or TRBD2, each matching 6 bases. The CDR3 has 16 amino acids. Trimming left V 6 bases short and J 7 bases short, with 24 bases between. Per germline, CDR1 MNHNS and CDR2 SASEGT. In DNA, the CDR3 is TGTGCCAGCAGCCTACTGTTGGGGGGCGGAGAGGTGACCCAGTACTTC. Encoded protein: CASSLLLGGGEVTQYF.

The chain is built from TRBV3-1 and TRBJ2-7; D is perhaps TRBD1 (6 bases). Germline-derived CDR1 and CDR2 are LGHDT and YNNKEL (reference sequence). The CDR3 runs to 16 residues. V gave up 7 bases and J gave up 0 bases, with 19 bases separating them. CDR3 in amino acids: CASISLGASTSYEQYF. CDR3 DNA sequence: TGTGCCAGCATATCATTGGGGGCTTCGACCTCCTACGAGCAGTACTTC.

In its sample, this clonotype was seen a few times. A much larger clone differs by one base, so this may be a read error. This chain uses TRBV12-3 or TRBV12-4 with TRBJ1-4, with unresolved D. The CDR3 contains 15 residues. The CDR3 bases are TGTGCCAGCACCCTCGGAGGGCCCGGTCAGGCAAAACCGTTTTTT. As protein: CASTLGGPGQAKPFF.

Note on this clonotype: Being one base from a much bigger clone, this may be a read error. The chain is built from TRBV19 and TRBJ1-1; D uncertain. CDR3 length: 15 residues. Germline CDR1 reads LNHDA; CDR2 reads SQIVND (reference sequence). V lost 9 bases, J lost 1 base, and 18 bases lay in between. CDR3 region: CASYVTFRRNTEAFF. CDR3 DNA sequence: TGTGCCAGCTACGTGACATTCAGAAGGAACACTGAAGCTTTCTTT.

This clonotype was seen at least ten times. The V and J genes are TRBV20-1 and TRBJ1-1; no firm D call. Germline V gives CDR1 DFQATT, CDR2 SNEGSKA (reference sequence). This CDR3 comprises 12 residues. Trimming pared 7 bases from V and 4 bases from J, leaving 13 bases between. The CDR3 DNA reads TGCAGTGGGCAGAAGTTGGGCACTGAAGCTTTCTTT. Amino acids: CSGQKLGTEAFF.